These 7 T cell receptor beta chains were sequenced from one sample in a study of T-cell memory formation after mild COVID-19. TCRdb reprocessed the 5' RACE reads with MiXCR, giving one entry per CDR3 protein. The sample holds about 390,000 distinct CDR3 sequences, under 25% seen once. Material: PBMCs or a T cell subset sorted from them (not recorded which). All receptors derive from an adult woman who had mild COVID-19 (a few samples of this study predate the infection). Cell type and time point are not known.

V usage is TRBV3-1 and J usage is TRBJ2-1; the D gene is possibly TRBD2 (7 bases). Germline CDR1 LGHDT, CDR2 YNNKEL (reference sequence). Between the trimmed V and J ends, which lost 4 bases and 10 bases, there was a span of 26 bases. The CDR3 has 17 residues. The CDR3 here is CASSPVLRGPRGGEQFF. Here the CDR3 DNA reads TGTGCCAGCAGCCCTGTGCTGCGGGGGCCCAGAGGGGGGGAGCAGTTCTTC.

The V call is TRBV7-2, the J call TRBJ2-2; 8 positions match TRBD2. V was pared by 5 bases and J by 0 bases, with 8 bases of the junction left unmatched. In germline, CDR1 is SGHTA, CDR2 FQGNSA. The CDR3 length is 17 residues. CDR3: CASSRNAGGPNTGELFF. The CDR3 DNA reads as TGTGCCAGCAGCCGGAATGCGGGGGGCCCGAACACCGGGGAGCTGTTTTTT.

The V gene is TRBV6-5, the J gene TRBJ2-7, with D maybe TRBD2 (6 bases). V gave up 2 bases and J gave up 2 bases, with 13 bases separating them. Germline V CDR1 and CDR2: MNHEY, SVGAGI. The CDR3 spans 15 residues. The CDR3 DNA follows: TGTGCCAGCAGTTACGTGGCGGGGATGGCCTACGAGCAGTACTTC. It codes for CASSYVAGMAYEQYF.

The chain uses TRBV6-5 and TRBJ2-2, with a tentative D call TRBD1 (5 bases). There are 16 residues in the CDR3. Trimming took 4 bases from V and 3 from J, leaving 15 bases between them. Germline assignment: CDR1 MNHEY and CDR2 SVGAGI. CDR3 residues: CASSFWGRKDTGELFF. In DNA, the CDR3 is TGTGCCAGCAGTTTTTGGGGCAGGAAAGACACCGGGGAGCTGTTTTTT.

The chain combines TRBV20-1 with TRBJ1-2; 7 nucleotides match TRBD1. The ends lost 4 bases at V and 3 bases at J; junction bases unmatched: 5. The germline gives CDR1 DFQATT, CDR2 SNEGSKA (reference sequence). The length of the CDR3 is 13 residues. This CDR3 is CSAIRGQDYGYTF. CDR3 sequence (DNA): TGCAGTGCTATTAGGGGGCAGGACTATGGCTACACCTTC.

This clonotype was seen only a few times. This chain uses TRBV11-2 with TRBJ2-3, with a possible D match to TRBD2 (6 bases). The CDR3 contains 12 residues. V was pared by 5 bases and J by 4 bases, with 7 bases between. In germline, CDR1 is SGHAT, CDR2 FQNNGV. This CDR3 reads CASSRRADTQYF. The CDR3 region has the DNA TGTGCCAGCAGCCGGAGGGCAGATACGCAGTATTTT.

The genes are TRBV12-3 or TRBV12-4 and TRBJ1-5; TRBD1 matches 8 bases. V shed 4 bases and J 6 bases; nucleotides not matched to a gene: 5. CDR3 length equals 14 residues. CDR3 nucleotides: TGTGCCAGCAGTTCCCGGACAGGGAGTCAGCCCCAGCATTTT. Amino acids: CASSSRTGSQPQHF.